The present TCR beta chain was sequenced within a study of a mutant IDH1 vaccine in newly diagnosed glioma. Looking at the study overall: Most patients had received both radiotherapy and temozolomide, the prior options being radiotherapy, temozolomide, or both. Whole-study findings and limits: It seemed that pseudoprogression was not linked to changes in the top peripheral T cell clonotypes.

The repertoire was sequenced with immunoSEQ multiplex PCR; TCRdb's copy has only in-frame clones and lacks some. The sample holds 95,000 to 100,000 clones, over 85% seen once. As to time point: baseline, week 1 (first vaccination visit). Regarding treatment: pre-vaccination baseline after standard-of-care therapy. Patients carried new grade 3 or 4 IDH1-mutant astrocytomas lacking nuclear ATRX. In the case of this clone: Antigen unknown.

The CDR3 contains 13 residues. V was pared by 4 bases and J by 2 bases, with 8 bases between. Germline CDR1 SNHLY, CDR2 FYNNEI. The chain joins TRBV2 to TRBJ1-1, with a weak D call TRBD1 (5 bases). This sequence originates from a woman aged 45-60 years with glioma. Sample: PBMCs, taken from a glioma patient treated with radiotherapy, temozolomide or both. The CDR3, as DNA: TGTGCCAGCAGTGGACAGTTTAACACTGAAGCTTTCTTT. Its translation: CASSGQFNTEAFF.